The T cell receptor (beta chain) under discussion was sequenced for a study of cytomegalovirus exposure and HLA in healthy donors. The wider study: The Caucasian-associated ancestry cluster contained 75% to 85% of the roughly 400 genotyped donors.

The CDR3 covers 15 residues. The germline V gene has CDR1 SEHNR and CDR2 FQNEAQ (reference sequence). J was trimmed by 6 bases and V by 4 bases; bases with no gene match: 11. As for the donors, each was a healthy bone marrow donor. PCR used 60 Vbeta primers and 13 Jbeta primers. Libraries were prepared by immunoSEQ multiplex PCR; TCRdb keeps only in-frame clonotypes and omits some of them. Counted here are under 200,000 clones, approximately 84% occurring once; the ten biggest clones make up less than 0.4%. This sequence originates from a boy aged 2-9 years in good health and CMV-seronegative. Sample: PBMCs. The chain combines TRBV7-9 with TRBJ1-2; 7 nucleotides agree with TRBD1. This CDR3 reads CASSSRDSGGDGYTF. In DNA form, the CDR3 reads TGTGCCAGCAGCTCCCGGGACAGTGGGGGAGATGGCTACACCTTC.